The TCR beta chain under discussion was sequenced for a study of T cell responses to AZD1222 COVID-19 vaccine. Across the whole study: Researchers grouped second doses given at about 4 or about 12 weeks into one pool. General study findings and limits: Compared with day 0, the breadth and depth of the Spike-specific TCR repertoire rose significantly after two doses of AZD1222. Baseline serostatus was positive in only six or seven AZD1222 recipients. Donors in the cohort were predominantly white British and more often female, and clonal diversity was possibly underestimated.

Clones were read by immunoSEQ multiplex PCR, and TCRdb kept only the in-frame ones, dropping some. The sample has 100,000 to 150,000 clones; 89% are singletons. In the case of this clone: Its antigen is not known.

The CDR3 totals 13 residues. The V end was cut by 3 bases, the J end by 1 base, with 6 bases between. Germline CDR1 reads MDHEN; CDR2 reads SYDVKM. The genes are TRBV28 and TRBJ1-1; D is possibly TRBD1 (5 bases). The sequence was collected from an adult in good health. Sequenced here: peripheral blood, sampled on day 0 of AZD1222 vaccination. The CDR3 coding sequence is TGTGCCAGCAGTTTGAGGGGGAACACTGAAGCTTTCTTT. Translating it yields CASSLRGNTEAFF.